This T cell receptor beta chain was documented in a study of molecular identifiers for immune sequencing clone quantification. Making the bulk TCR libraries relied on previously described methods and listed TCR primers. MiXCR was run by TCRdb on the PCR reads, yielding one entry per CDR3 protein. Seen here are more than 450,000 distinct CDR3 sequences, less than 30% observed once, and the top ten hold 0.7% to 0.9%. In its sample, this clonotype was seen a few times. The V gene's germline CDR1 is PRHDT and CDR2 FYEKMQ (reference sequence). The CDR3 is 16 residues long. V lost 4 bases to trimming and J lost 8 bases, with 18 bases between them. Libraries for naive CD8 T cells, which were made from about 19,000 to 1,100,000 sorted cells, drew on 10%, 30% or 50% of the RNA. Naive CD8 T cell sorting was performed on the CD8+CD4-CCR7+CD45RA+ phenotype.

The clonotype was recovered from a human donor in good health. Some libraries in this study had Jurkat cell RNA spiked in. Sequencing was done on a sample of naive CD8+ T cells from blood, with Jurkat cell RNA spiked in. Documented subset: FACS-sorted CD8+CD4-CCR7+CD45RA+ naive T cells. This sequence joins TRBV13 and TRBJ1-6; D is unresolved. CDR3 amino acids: CASSSGEGRSDSPLHF. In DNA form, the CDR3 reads TGTGCCAGCAGCTCCGGAGAGGGAAGGTCTGATTCACCCCTCCACTTT.